The following is a T cell receptor beta chain sequence with its context. From germline, CDR1 is SGHAT and CDR2 FQNNGV. This CDR3 contains 17 residues. Trimming took 2 bases from V and 8 from J; bases not matched to a gene: 14. This entry is derived from a study of T-cell memory formation after mild COVID-19. Study context: For the most part, TCR clusters were specific to one donor.

TCRdb fed the 5' RACE reads into MiXCR, producing one record per CDR3 protein. The table lists 250,000 to 400,000 distinct CDR3 sequences, over 11% of them singletons. The sample comprised PBMCs or a T cell subset sorted from them (not recorded which). This chain links TRBV11-2 with TRBJ2-1; 8 nucleotides agree with TRBD2. This receptor was obtained from a man between 18 and 35 years old who had mild COVID-19 (a few samples of this study predate the infection). Cell type and time point are not known. CDR3 protein: CASSLRRGARLPHEQFF. The CDR3 nucleotides read TGTGCCAGCAGCTTACGGCGGGGGGCCAGACTCCCCCATGAGCAGTTCTTC.